Sequencing of this T cell receptor (beta chain) was carried out in a study of T cells in Graves' hyperthyroidism and ophthalmopathy. Findings and limits, study-wide: Model output signaled ophthalmopathy a median approximately 6 months ahead of onset. Blood samples included most of the expanded thyroid clonotypes exceeding 0.001. A model built on 13 V-J features separated ophthalmopathy from stable hyperthyroidism.

With a duration under 2 months, the hyperthyroidism was newly diagnosed in patients aged 18 to 65. From RNA transcripts, TCR beta CDR3 regions were amplified. In the first-round RT-PCR of the TCR CDR3, the HTBI primer set was used. MiXCR was run by TCRdb on the multiplex PCR reads, yielding one entry per CDR3 protein. The sample yields fewer than 800,000 distinct CDR3 sequences, about a sixth seen once. This clonotype has only a few counts. The antigen is not known. The V segment lost 4 bases and the J segment 5 bases; nucleotides outside the gene matches: 10. Germline CDR1 and CDR2: LGHDT and YNNKEL (reference sequence). The CDR3 is made up of 15 amino acids.

The rearrangement links TRBV3-1 to TRBJ2-5; 7 nucleotides match TRBD1. The material sequenced was blood. The TCR sequence derives from a man aged 18 to 35 with Graves' hyperthyroidism. This CDR3 is CASSPRGSRGETQYF. As DNA, the CDR3 is TGTGCCAGCAGCCCCCGAGGGTCCAGGGGGGAGACCCAGTACTTC.